A selection of T cell receptor beta chains follows, all from one sample in a study of CD8 T cells in Susac syndrome. TCRdb re-called the immunoSEQ multiplex PCR reads through MiXCR, storing one row per CDR3 protein. The data show about 84,000 distinct CDR3 sequences, 90% to 97% seen once. Sequencing was carried out using CD8+ T cells from PBMCs. These receptors all stem from a human donor with Susac syndrome. The CDR3 runs from the conserved cysteine through the conserved F or W. Each record gives: V gene, J gene, clone size, D gene, CDR3 DNA, CDR3 protein. D genes are given only for firm matches. The size entry is marked missing in some rows and otherwise reads once, few, many or a size class.

v_gene: TRBV20-1
j_gene: TRBJ2-7
abundance: -
d_gene: -
CDR3nt: TGCAGTGCTAGGGGCAGGGAAGCTAGTAGGTGGAGGGAGCAGTACTTC
CDR3aa: CSARGREASRWREQYF

v_gene: TRBV5-1
j_gene: TRBJ1-6
abundance: -
d_gene: TRBD1
CDR3nt: TGCGCCAGCAGCCCGGGACAGGGGAGCTCCTATAATTCACCCCTCCACTTT
CDR3aa: CASSPGQGSSYNSPLHF

v_gene: TRBV6-2/TRBV6-3
j_gene: TRBJ2-2
abundance: -
d_gene: TRBD2
CDR3nt: TGTGCCAGCAGCCCACCCGGGGGGGGCAACACCGGGGAGCTGTTTTTT
CDR3aa: CASSPPGGGNTGELFF

v_gene: TRBV7-9
j_gene: TRBJ2-2
abundance: -
d_gene: -
CDR3nt: TGTGCCAGCAGCTTCACCCACAGCGCGAACACCGGGGAGCTGTTTTTT
CDR3aa: CASSFTHSANTGELFF

v_gene: TRBV30
j_gene: TRBJ2-7
abundance: -
d_gene: -
CDR3nt: TGTGCCTGGAGTCGGGCCAGCAACTACGAGCAGTACTTC
CDR3aa: CAWSRASNYEQYF

v_gene: TRBV5-1
j_gene: TRBJ2-3
abundance: -
d_gene: -
CDR3nt: TGCGCCAGCAGCACGTCTTACTACAGGTCATGGGATACGCAGTATTTT
CDR3aa: CASSTSYYRSWDTQYF

v_gene: TRBV7-9
j_gene: TRBJ1-2
abundance: -
d_gene: TRBD1
CDR3nt: TGTGCCAGCAGCTCGACAGGGTCGAACTATGGCTACACCTTC
CDR3aa: CASSSTGSNYGYTF

v_gene: TRBV9
j_gene: TRBJ2-1
abundance: -
d_gene: -
CDR3nt: TGTGCCAGCAGCGTGGGCCGAGCGCCCTACAATGAGCAGTTCTTC
CDR3aa: CASSVGRAPYNEQFF

v_gene: TRBV18
j_gene: TRBJ2-7
abundance: -
d_gene: TRBD2
CDR3nt: TGTGCCAGCTCAGCCCCCACGGCGGGAGACTACGAGCAGTACTTC
CDR3aa: CASSAPTAGDYEQYF

v_gene: TRBV5-6
j_gene: TRBJ2-1
abundance: -
d_gene: -
CDR3nt: TGTGCCAGCAGCTGGTCAGCCAATGAGCAGTTCTTC
CDR3aa: CASSWSANEQFF

v_gene: TRBV6-2/TRBV6-3
j_gene: TRBJ1-2
abundance: -
d_gene: -
CDR3nt: TGTGCCAGCAGTTACACGGAACGTGGCTACACCTTC
CDR3aa: CASSYTERGYTF

v_gene: TRBV6-5
j_gene: TRBJ2-7
abundance: -
d_gene: -
CDR3nt: TGTGCCAGCAGTTACTGGGAGTGGGACATCCCGTACTTC
CDR3aa: CASSYWEWDIPYF

v_gene: TRBV7-9
j_gene: TRBJ2-3
abundance: -
d_gene: TRBD2
CDR3nt: TGTGCCAGCAGCCCAAGGGAGGGTCTAAGCACAGATACGCAGTATTTT
CDR3aa: CASSPREGLSTDTQYF

v_gene: TRBV18
j_gene: TRBJ1-2
abundance: few
d_gene: -
CDR3nt: TGTGCCAGCTCACCACCGACAGAGTCCTATGGCTACACCTTC
CDR3aa: CASSPPTESYGYTF

v_gene: TRBV13
j_gene: TRBJ2-5
abundance: -
d_gene: TRBD2
CDR3nt: TGTGCCAGCAGCTCGCGGGGGAGAGAAGAGACCCAGTACTTC
CDR3aa: CASSSRGREETQYF

v_gene: TRBV20-1
j_gene: TRBJ1-4
abundance: -
d_gene: -
CDR3nt: TGCAGTGCTTCAATCATCGGACCGCCAACTAATGAAAAACTGTTTTTT
CDR3aa: CSASIIGPPTNEKLFF

v_gene: TRBV27
j_gene: TRBJ2-2
abundance: -
d_gene: -
CDR3nt: TGTGCCAGCAGTTTATCGGGGGGACTTAGGGAGCTGTTTTTT
CDR3aa: CASSLSGGLRELFF

v_gene: TRBV5-4
j_gene: TRBJ1-5
abundance: -
d_gene: -
CDR3nt: TGTGCCAGCAGCTTCGGCACTAAGCTTAGCAATCAGCCCCAGCATTTT
CDR3aa: CASSFGTKLSNQPQHF

v_gene: TRBV20-1
j_gene: TRBJ2-1
abundance: -
d_gene: TRBD2
CDR3nt: TGCAGTGCTAGAGGAACTAGCGGGAGGGAAAATGAGCAGTTCTTC
CDR3aa: CSARGTSGRENEQFF

v_gene: TRBV7-9
j_gene: TRBJ2-5
abundance: -
d_gene: -
CDR3nt: TGTGCCAGCAGTCCCGCAGGGCAAGAGACCCAGTACTTC
CDR3aa: CASSPAGQETQYF

v_gene: TRBV6-2/TRBV6-3
j_gene: TRBJ1-6
abundance: -
d_gene: -
CDR3nt: TGTGCCACCATATCACCGGGTGAGGCCCTCCACTTT
CDR3aa: CATISPGEALHF

v_gene: TRBV13
j_gene: TRBJ2-7
abundance: once
d_gene: -
CDR3nt: TGTGCCAGCAGCTTGCCGAGGGGCGGGCTCTACGAGCAGTACTTC
CDR3aa: CASSLPRGGLYEQYF

v_gene: TRBV6-2/TRBV6-3
j_gene: TRBJ2-7
abundance: -
d_gene: TRBD2
CDR3nt: TGTGCCAGCAGTTGGGCGGGAGGATCCTACGAGCAGTACTTC
CDR3aa: CASSWAGGSYEQYF

v_gene: TRBV28
j_gene: TRBJ2-2
abundance: once
d_gene: TRBD2
CDR3nt: TGTGCCAGCAGCACAGGACTAGCGGGCCTTAACGGGGAGCTGTTTTTT
CDR3aa: CASSTGLAGLNGELFF

v_gene: TRBV30
j_gene: TRBJ1-1
abundance: -
d_gene: TRBD1
CDR3nt: TGTGCCTGGAGCCCCGGGACAGGGTTGGTGAACACTGAAGCTTTCTTT
CDR3aa: CAWSPGTGLVNTEAFF

v_gene: TRBV18
j_gene: TRBJ2-7
abundance: -
d_gene: TRBD2
CDR3nt: TGTGCCAGCTCGATAACAACCGGGAGGGCCTACGAGCAGTACTTC
CDR3aa: CASSITTGRAYEQYF

v_gene: TRBV15
j_gene: TRBJ2-4
abundance: -
d_gene: -
CDR3nt: TGTGCCACCAGACGACAGGATAACCACGCAAACATTCAGTACTTC
CDR3aa: CATRRQDNHANIQYF

v_gene: TRBV3-1
j_gene: TRBJ1-1
abundance: -
d_gene: -
CDR3nt: TGTGCCAGCAGCCAAGAGGCCGGGGGCACTGAAGCTTTCTTT
CDR3aa: CASSQEAGGTEAFF

v_gene: TRBV2
j_gene: TRBJ2-2
abundance: -
d_gene: -
CDR3nt: TGTGCCAGCCAAGACGGCAGGGTGGGTTCCGGGGAGCTGTTTTTT
CDR3aa: CASQDGRVGSGELFF

v_gene: TRBV4-1
j_gene: TRBJ2-1
abundance: -
d_gene: -
CDR3nt: TGCGCCAGCAGCCAAGACAGACCGTTCAATGAGCAGTTCTTC
CDR3aa: CASSQDRPFNEQFF

v_gene: TRBV28
j_gene: TRBJ1-2
abundance: -
d_gene: -
CDR3nt: TGTGCCAGCAGTCCCCGTACAGCGCCTTCTAACTATGGCTACACCTTC
CDR3aa: CASSPRTAPSNYGYTF

v_gene: TRBV6-5
j_gene: TRBJ1-2
abundance: -
d_gene: -
CDR3nt: TGTGCCAGCAGTTACGCGGTTGGGGGCCCCGATGGCTACACCTTC
CDR3aa: CASSYAVGGPDGYTF

v_gene: TRBV30
j_gene: TRBJ1-2
abundance: -
d_gene: -
CDR3nt: TGTGCCTCCCCCAGGAAACCTGGTCATGGCTACACCTTC
CDR3aa: CASPRKPGHGYTF

v_gene: TRBV28
j_gene: TRBJ2-7
abundance: -
d_gene: -
CDR3nt: TGTGCCAGCAGTTTAAGCCCCTCCCTCGAGCAGTACTTC
CDR3aa: CASSLSPSLEQYF

v_gene: TRBV9
j_gene: TRBJ2-2
abundance: -
d_gene: -
CDR3nt: TGTGCCAGTCAGAGTGGATCCTACGGGGAGCTGTTTTTT
CDR3aa: CASQSGSYGELFF

v_gene: TRBV12-3/TRBV12-4
j_gene: TRBJ2-7
abundance: -
d_gene: -
CDR3nt: TGTGCCAGCAGTGAACTCCGTTGGGGCTTCTCCTACGAGCAGTACTTC
CDR3aa: CASSELRWGFSYEQYF

v_gene: TRBV20-1
j_gene: TRBJ2-1
abundance: -
d_gene: TRBD1
CDR3nt: TGCAGTGCCATCCGGGACAGGGAAAGGAATGAGCAGTTCTTC
CDR3aa: CSAIRDRERNEQFF

v_gene: TRBV12-3/TRBV12-4
j_gene: TRBJ1-1
abundance: few
d_gene: -
CDR3nt: TGTGCCAGCAGTTACGGGGGGTCCACTGAAGCTTTCTTT
CDR3aa: CASSYGGSTEAFF

v_gene: TRBV5-1
j_gene: TRBJ2-1
abundance: -
d_gene: TRBD2
CDR3nt: TGCGCCAGCAGCGTAGCGGGAGGACGGATGAATGAGCAGTTCTTC
CDR3aa: CASSVAGGRMNEQFF

v_gene: TRBV7-2
j_gene: TRBJ2-5
abundance: -
d_gene: TRBD2
CDR3nt: TGTGCCAGCAGCTTAGCCAGACTAGCGGGCTCAGTGGGGGGGGAGTACTTC
CDR3aa: CASSLARLAGSVGGEYF

v_gene: TRBV20-1
j_gene: TRBJ2-1
abundance: -
d_gene: -
CDR3nt: TGCAGTGCTAGGGGCGAGGGGGAGCAGTTCTTC
CDR3aa: CSARGEGEQFF

v_gene: TRBV5-6
j_gene: TRBJ2-3
abundance: -
d_gene: TRBD2
CDR3nt: TGTGCCAGCAGCTCCACGGGACTAGCGGACTCGGATACGCAGTATTTT
CDR3aa: CASSSTGLADSDTQYF

v_gene: TRBV20-1
j_gene: TRBJ1-2
abundance: -
d_gene: -
CDR3nt: TGCAGTGCCCCCAGGGTCCACTATGGCTACACCTTC
CDR3aa: CSAPRVHYGYTF

v_gene: TRBV9
j_gene: TRBJ2-5
abundance: -
d_gene: TRBD1
CDR3nt: TGTGCCAGCAGCGTAGTCCCAGGGGGCCTGGAGACCCAGTACTTC
CDR3aa: CASSVVPGGLETQYF

v_gene: TRBV28
j_gene: TRBJ2-7
abundance: -
d_gene: -
CDR3nt: TGTGCCAGCAGCCACGGACCGGGCTACGAGCAGTACTTC
CDR3aa: CASSHGPGYEQYF

v_gene: TRBV28
j_gene: TRBJ2-3
abundance: -
d_gene: TRBD2
CDR3nt: TGTGCCAGCAGTTCACTAGCGAAGGGCACAGATACGCAGTATTTT
CDR3aa: CASSSLAKGTDTQYF

v_gene: TRBV12-3/TRBV12-4
j_gene: TRBJ1-1
abundance: -
d_gene: -
CDR3nt: TGTGCCAGCAGTCCTGAGGCGGTGGGCGCTGAAGCTTTCTTT
CDR3aa: CASSPEAVGAEAFF

v_gene: TRBV6-5
j_gene: TRBJ2-6
abundance: -
d_gene: -
CDR3nt: TGTGCCAGCAGTTTACGACAGGCTCAGGGGTGGGCCGGGGCCAACGTCCTGACTTTC
CDR3aa: CASSLRQAQGWAGANVLTF

v_gene: TRBV27
j_gene: TRBJ1-2
abundance: -
d_gene: TRBD1
CDR3nt: TGTGCCAGCAGTGTGACAGGGGCAGTGAGCGCGGATGGCTACACCTTC
CDR3aa: CASSVTGAVSADGYTF

v_gene: TRBV20-1
j_gene: TRBJ1-6
abundance: -
d_gene: -
CDR3nt: TGCAGTGCTAGAGCCCCGGACGCGAGCTCCTATAATTCACCCCTCCACTTT
CDR3aa: CSARAPDASSYNSPLHF